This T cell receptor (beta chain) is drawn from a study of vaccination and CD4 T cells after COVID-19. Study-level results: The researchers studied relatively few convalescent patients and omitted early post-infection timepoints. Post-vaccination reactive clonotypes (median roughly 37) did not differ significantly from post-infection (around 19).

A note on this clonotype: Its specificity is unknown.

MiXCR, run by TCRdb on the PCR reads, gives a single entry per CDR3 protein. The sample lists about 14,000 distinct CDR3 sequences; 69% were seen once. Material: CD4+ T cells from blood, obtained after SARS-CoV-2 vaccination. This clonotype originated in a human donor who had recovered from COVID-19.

DNA for the CDR3: TGTGCCAGCAGTAGGGAGACAGGGGGGGAGACCCAGTACTTC. It translates to CASSRETGGETQYF. J is TRBJ2-5 and V is TRBV28; 9 positions match TRBD1. Germline trimming cut 5 bases from V and 5 bases from J; bases unmatched to any gene: 6. Germline V gene sequence: CDR1 MDHEN, CDR2 SYDVKM. CDR3 length: 14 amino acids.